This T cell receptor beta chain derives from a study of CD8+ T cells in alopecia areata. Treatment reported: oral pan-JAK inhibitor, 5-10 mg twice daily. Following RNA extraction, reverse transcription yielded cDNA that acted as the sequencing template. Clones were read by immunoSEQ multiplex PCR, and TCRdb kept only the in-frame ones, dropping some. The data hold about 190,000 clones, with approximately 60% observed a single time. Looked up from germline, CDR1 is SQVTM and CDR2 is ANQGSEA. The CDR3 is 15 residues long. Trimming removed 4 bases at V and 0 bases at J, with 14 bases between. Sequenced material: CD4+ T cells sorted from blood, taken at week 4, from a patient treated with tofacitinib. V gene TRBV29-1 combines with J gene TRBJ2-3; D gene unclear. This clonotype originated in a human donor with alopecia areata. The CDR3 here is CSVGRRRTSTDTQYF. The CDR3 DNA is TGCAGCGTTGGCAGGCGAAGAACGAGCACAGATACGCAGTATTTT.